The 19 T cell receptor beta chains below come from one sample, sequenced in a study of T-cell memory formation after mild COVID-19. TCRdb fed the 5' RACE reads into MiXCR, producing one record per CDR3 protein. Here the sample spans 240,000 or so distinct CDR3 sequences, 8% to 10% being singletons. The sequencing sample was made of PBMCs or a T cell subset sorted from them (not recorded which). The receptors stem from a man aged 18 to 29 who had mild COVID-19 (a few samples of this study predate the infection). Cell type and time point are not known.

This clonotype came up a few times. V and J are TRBV5-1 and TRBJ1-6; a weak D match, TRBD1 (6 bases). The V and J ends lost 4 bases and 10 bases respectively, with 15 bases between them. This CDR3 has 14 amino acids. Germline assignment: CDR1 SGHRS and CDR2 YFSETQ. CDR3 in DNA: TGCGCCAGCAGCGTCACAGGGAAGGAATCACCCCTCCACTTT. Protein product: CASSVTGKESPLHF.

CDR3 residues: CAISVRFGSTDTQYF. CDR3 nucleotides: TGTGCCATCAGTGTTCGATTCGGGTCCACAGATACGCAGTATTTT. The chain combines TRBV10-3 with TRBJ2-3, with D hard to call. The CDR3 is made up of 15 amino acids. CDR1 ENHRY and CDR2 SYGVKD come from the germline V gene. V was clipped by 4 bases and J by 2 bases, with 13 bases between them.

The V and J genes are TRBV5-6 and TRBJ1-1, with a possible D match to TRBD1 (5 bases). Germline assignment: CDR1 SGHDT and CDR2 YYEEEE. With 0 bases removed from V and 4 bases from J, the gap between germline ends came to 13 bases. This CDR3 comprises 15 residues. As DNA, the CDR3 is TGTGCCAGCAGCTTGGGTCTTAGGGGAGCCACTGAAGCTTTCTTT. It codes for CASSLGLRGATEAFF. Looking up the rest from reference TRBV5-6 and TRBJ1-1 gives the full variable domain: DAGVTQSPTHLIKTRGQQVTLRCSPKSGHDTVSWYQQALGQGPQFIFQYYEEEERQRGNFPDRFSGHQFPNYSSELNVNALLLGDSALYLCASSLGLRGATEAFFGQGTRLTVV.

Only a few counts were recorded for this clonotype. This chain links TRBV12-3 or TRBV12-4 with TRBJ1-1; no definite D call. This CDR3 is 13 amino acids long. With 2 bases removed from V and 6 bases from J, the gap between germline ends came to 10 bases. CDR3 protein: CASSLMAGAEAFF. DNA of the CDR3: TGTGCCAGCAGTTTAATGGCAGGTGCTGAAGCTTTCTTT.

This clonotype appeared a few times. The chain is built from TRBV7-2 and TRBJ2-3; 8 bases map to TRBD1. The CDR3 has 14 residues. Germline loops: CDR1 SGHTA, CDR2 FQGNSA. The V and J ends lost 5 bases and 6 bases, in that order; junction bases with no gene match: 7. CDR3 coding DNA: TGTGCCAGCAGCCCCCGACAGGGGAGGGATACGCAGTATTTT. Its translation: CASSPRQGRDTQYF.

The genes are TRBV29-1 and TRBJ2-7; a weak D match, TRBD2 (6 bases). This CDR3 has 9 amino acids. The V gene's germline CDR1 is SQVTM and CDR2 ANQGSEA. The chain's CDR3 is CGGSYEQYF. The CDR3 DNA reads TGCGGGGGGTCCTACGAGCAGTACTTC.

V gene TRBV5-1 combines with J gene TRBJ2-1; 15 bases align to TRBD2. The CDR3 runs 15 residues. V shed 3 bases and J 10 bases; nucleotides not matched to a gene: 5. The germline gives CDR1 SGHRS, CDR2 YFSETQ. The CDR3 DNA is TGCGCCAGCAGCTCATCCGGGACTAGCGGGGGGGAGCAGTTCTTC. This encodes CASSSSGTSGGEQFF.

J is TRBJ1-1 and V is TRBV5-5; unclear D gene. The CDR3 has 13 residues. V shed 4 bases and J shed 6 bases, with 13 bases lying between them. Germline values: CDR1 SGHKS, CDR2 YYEKEE (reference sequence). CDR3: CASSRALRPEAFF. CDR3 in DNA: TGTGCCAGCAGCCGGGCCCTGCGCCCTGAAGCTTTCTTT. Drawing the rest from reference TRBV5-5 and TRBJ1-1, the complete variable domain is DAGVTQSPTHLIKTRGQQVTLRCSPISGHKSVSWYQQVLGQGPQFIFQYYEKEERGRGNFPDRFSARQFPNYSSELNVNALLLGDSALYLCASSRALRPEAFFGQGTRLTVV.

This clonotype was detected only a few times. The chain uses TRBV2 and TRBJ1-1; TRBD1 matches 7 bases. This CDR3 contains 15 residues. V lost 6 bases and J lost 4; bases outside the gene matches: 11. Per germline, CDR1 SNHLY and CDR2 FYNNEI. CDR3 DNA sequence: TGTGCCAGCAGCCGGGACAGAGGGTTTGGCACTGAAGCTTTCTTT. Its translation is CASSRDRGFGTEAFF.

The table lists this clonotype with a few counts. The genes are TRBV12-3 or TRBV12-4 and TRBJ2-7; a weak D match, TRBD1 (5 bases). V dropped 2 bases and J dropped 2 bases, with 16 bases sitting between them. The CDR3 is 16 residues long. The CDR3 sequence: CASSLRLQGAAYEQYF. The CDR3 nucleotides read TGTGCCAGCAGTTTAAGGCTGCAGGGCGCGGCCTACGAGCAGTACTTC.

J is TRBJ1-2 and V is TRBV27; D is undetermined. The V gene lost 4 bases and the J gene lost 4 bases, with 13 bases spanning the gap. The CDR3 is made up of 14 amino acids. Looked up from germline, CDR1 is MNHEY and CDR2 is SMNVEV (reference sequence). Written as DNA, the CDR3 is TGTGCCAGCAGTTCTCTTCCGGGAGCCTATGGCTACACCTTC. It codes for CASSSLPGAYGYTF.

This clonotype was seen a handful of times. The chain has TRBV7-6 and TRBJ1-1, with 7 nucleotides matching TRBD1. Unmatched junction bases numbered 6, after V lost 1 base and J lost 7 bases. This CDR3 region has 14 residues. In germline, CDR1 is SGHVS, CDR2 FNYEAQ. The CDR3 here is CASSLEGASDEAFF. In DNA form, the CDR3 reads TGTGCCAGCAGCTTAGAGGGGGCGAGTGATGAAGCTTTCTTT.

In its sample, this clonotype was seen a few times. The CDR3 nucleotides read TGTGCCAGCAGCCAAGTAGGGGTAAGATCGGATGGCTACACCTTC. Amino acid sequence: CASSQVGVRSDGYTF. This chain links TRBV4-2 with TRBJ1-2; D may be TRBD1 (5 bases). CDR3 length: 15 amino acids. Germline CDR1 reads LGHNA; CDR2 reads YNFKEQ. The V and J ends lost 1 base and 6 bases respectively, with 15 bases between them.

This clonotype was counted many times. The chain is built from TRBV10-3 and TRBJ2-1, with a tentative D call TRBD1 (5 bases). The CDR3 has 13 residues. The V end was cut by 8 bases, the J end by 2 bases, with 10 bases between. Germline CDR1 and CDR2: ENHRY and SYGVKD. The CDR3 DNA is TGTGCCATCTCAGCGACAGCCTACAATGAGCAGTTCTTC. Translation gives CAISATAYNEQFF.

The CDR3 is CASSNEQGIGYGYTF. CDR3 in DNA: TGTGCCAGCAGTAACGAGCAGGGAATTGGTTATGGCTACACCTTC. The chain uses TRBV28 and TRBJ1-2; TRBD1 is a possible D gene (5 bases). The V gene's germline CDR1 is MDHEN and CDR2 SYDVKM. Trimming shortened V by 5 bases and J by 5 bases, and 18 bases separated the two germline ends. The CDR3 runs 15 residues.

The chain has TRBV10-3 and TRBJ1-1; maybe TRBD1 (6 bases). The V end lost 2 bases, the J end lost 1 base, and 14 bases lay between the germline ends. The CDR3 has 16 residues. CDR1 is ENHRY and CDR2 is SYGVKD in the germline V gene. The CDR3 sequence is CAISEGRGGSNTEAFF. DNA of the CDR3: TGTGCCATCAGTGAGGGGCGAGGGGGTTCGAACACTGAAGCTTTCTTT.

This clonotype turned up a few times. The chain carries TRBV10-3 and TRBJ1-6; D gene uncertain. This CDR3 comprises 12 residues. Per the germline V gene, CDR1 is ENHRY and CDR2 is SYGVKD. V shed 5 bases and J shed 7 bases, with 6 bases lying between them. For the CDR3, the DNA is TGTGCCATCAGTACTACAAATTCACCCCTCCACTTT. This gives the protein CAISTTNSPLHF.

The chain couples TRBV20-1 to TRBJ2-3, with D maybe TRBD2 (6 bases). V lost 2 bases and J 3 bases, leaving 12 bases between the germline ends. CDR3 length: 14 residues. CDR1 DFQATT and CDR2 SNEGSKA come from the germline V gene (reference sequence). CDR3 DNA: TGCAGTGCTAGACGGCGGGGTAGGACAGATACGCAGTATTTT. This codes for CSARRRGRTDTQYF.

The chain is built from TRBV29-1 and TRBJ2-7; a weak D match, TRBD2 (5 bases). CDR3 length: 11 amino acids. Deletions cut 5 bases from V and 3 bases from J, with 8 bases between. Germline values: CDR1 SQVTM, CDR2 ANQGSEA. The CDR3 loop is CSVMRVYEQYF. The CDR3 DNA reads as TGCAGCGTTATGAGGGTCTACGAGCAGTACTTC.